This T cell receptor beta chain was sequenced during a study of T cells in localized non-small cell lung cancer. Study-level findings and limits: As only one tumor region underwent sequencing, heterogeneity remains possible. Tumor showed lower T cell clonality than uninvolved adjacent lung, where it was highest.

Using immunoSEQ multiplex PCR, the repertoire was profiled, and TCRdb retains in-frame clones only, with some absent. The profile shows about 22,000 clones, about 85% of them singletons. With regard to this clone: The antigen remains unidentified.

This receptor was identified in a man aged 40-75 years with stage II squamous cell lung carcinoma. Sequences were derived from PBMCs, sampled before any cancer treatment.

The CDR3 region has the DNA TGTGCCAGTACTCTCATAGGGGACAGAATAGCTAACTATGGCTACACCTTC. Translation: CASTLIGDRIANYGYTF. The V gene is TRBV19, the J gene TRBJ1-2, with 7 nucleotides matching TRBD1. Unmatched junction bases numbered 14, after V lost 7 bases and J lost 0 bases. The CDR3 totals 17 residues. The germline gives CDR1 LNHDA, CDR2 SQIVND (reference sequence).